The clone carrying this T cell receptor (beta chain) was recorded many times. Its specificity is not known. Building the TCR beta libraries relied on iRepertoire HTBI primers, and CDR3 regions underwent Arm-PCR. TCRdb reprocessed the multiplex PCR reads with MiXCR, giving one entry per CDR3 protein. This sample has around 230,000 distinct CDR3 sequences, with approximately 16% found just once. As to time point: newly diagnosed GD, antithyroid drugs for less than 3 months. Scientists built the TCR library using RNA that was extracted from PBMCs. Per American Thyroid Association guidelines, Graves' disease was diagnosed. These data belong to a study of regulatory T cells in long-lasting Graves disease. For the study at large: Graves' patients, newly diagnosed, had taken antithyroid drugs under 3 months. Study outcomes and limitations: No thyroid tissue was studied; the work used peripheral blood only. Repertoires from persistent disease leaned toward TRBV28, TRBJ1-2 and TRBJ2-5.

J gave up 4 bases and V 2 bases, and 4 bases lay outside the gene matches. The germline V gene encodes CDR1 SEHNR and CDR2 FQNEAQ (reference sequence). CDR3 size: 15 residues. This receptor was taken from a female donor with Graves disease. The rearrangement joins TRBV7-9 to TRBJ2-3; 9 bases are a match to TRBD2. Specimen: peripheral blood mononuclear cells (PBMCs), collected at new diagnosis, from a patient treated with antithyroid drugs. CDR3 protein: CASSLTRLAADTQYF. In DNA, the CDR3 is TGTGCCAGCAGCTTAACCCGACTAGCGGCAGATACGCAGTATTTT.